The 26 T cell receptor beta chains below all came from one sample that was sequenced in a study of cytomegalovirus exposure and HLA in healthy donors. The PCR employed 60 Vbeta primers together with 13 Jbeta primers. Produced via immunoSEQ multiplex PCR; TCRdb's table is partial and in-frame only. The profile shows 150,000 to 200,000 clones, about four fifths of them singletons. Sample: PBMCs. The receptors come from a male donor in good health and CMV-seropositive.

V gene TRBV28 combines with J gene TRBJ2-1, with D possibly matching TRBD2 (5 bases). Trimming took 4 bases from V and 4 from J, leaving 14 bases between them. Looked up from germline, CDR1 is MDHEN and CDR2 is SYDVKM. This CDR3 spans 15 amino acids. The CDR3 loop reads CASSSQRTYYNEQFF. The CDR3 bases are TGTGCCAGCAGTTCCCAACGGACTTATTACAATGAGCAGTTCTTC.

This rearrangement joins TRBV6-1 to TRBJ2-3, with D maybe TRBD2 (5 bases). The V gene's germline CDR1 is MNHNS and CDR2 SASEGT. The V end was cut by 1 base, the J end by 6 bases, with 8 bases between. The CDR3 extends over 13 amino acids. This CDR3 reads CASSEGDYDTQYF. For the CDR3, the DNA is TGTGCCAGCAGTGAAGGTGACTATGATACGCAGTATTTT.

The chain combines TRBV28 with TRBJ1-2, with 7 bases matching TRBD1. CDR3 size: 16 residues. The germline V gene encodes CDR1 MDHEN and CDR2 SYDVKM. J was trimmed by 0 bases and V by 4 bases; bases with no gene match: 8. The CDR3 bases are TGTGCCAGCAGTTCGGGAGGGACAGCGGCTAACTATGGCTACACCTTC. Translation: CASSSGGTAANYGYTF.

This clone was counted a few times. CDR3 sequence (DNA): TGTGCCAGCAGCGTAGATAGCCCCTCGACAGATACGCAGTATTTT. Translating it yields CASSVDSPSTDTQYF. V usage is TRBV9 and J usage is TRBJ2-3, with no clear D. This CDR3 has 15 amino acids. Trimming cost V 0 bases and J 3 bases, with 11 bases left between them. Germline loops: CDR1 SGDLS, CDR2 YYNGEE.

The chain links TRBV6-5 to TRBJ2-7; the D gene is possibly TRBD1 (6 bases). The CDR3 extends over 13 amino acids. V lost 8 bases to trimming and J lost 1 base, with 12 bases between them. Germline V CDR1 and CDR2: MNHEY, SVGAGI. DNA for the CDR3: TGTGCCAGCCTATCAGGGGCATCCTACGAGCAGTACTTC. This sequence encodes CASLSGASYEQYF.

This chain connects TRBV9 to TRBJ2-1, with TRBD2 identical over 8 bases. The CDR3 length is 15 residues. Unmatched junction bases numbered 9, after V lost 4 bases and J lost 6 bases. In germline, CDR1 is SGDLS, CDR2 YYNGEE. CDR3 in DNA: TGTGCCAGCAGCCCATACGGACTAGCCGCCAATGAGCAGTTCTTC. It specifies CASSPYGLAANEQFF.

A note on this clone: Sequence at one end of the junction differs from germline and may be a read error. CDR3 sequence: CAWGKGTANTKAFF. CDR3 bases: TGTGCCTGGGGTAAAGGGACAGCGAACACTAAAGCTTTCTTT. V usage is TRBV30 and J usage is TRBJ1-1, with TRBD1 matching over 7 bases. This CDR3 has 14 residues. Germline V gene lookup returns CDR1 GTSNPN and CDR2 SVGIG (reference sequence).

J is TRBJ2-5 and V is TRBV27, with D possibly TRBD1 on 7 matching bases. Judging by the DNA end, TRBJ2-7 fits better; the J call may be wrong. Germline lookup yields CDR1 MNHEY and CDR2 SMNVEV (reference sequence). CDR3 size: 14 residues. CDR3 sequence: CASSFLQGGYEQYF. In nucleotides, the CDR3 is TGTGCCAGCAGTTTTTTGCAGGGGGGATACGAGCAGTACTTC.

The table lists this clone with a few counts. The chain combines TRBV9 with TRBJ2-1; D might be TRBD2 (5 bases). The CDR3 runs 12 residues. Germline CDR1 reads SGDLS; CDR2 reads YYNGEE. Trimming shortened V by 0 bases and J by 10 bases, and 8 bases separated the two germline ends. The CDR3 protein is CASSVDPSEQFF. Written as DNA, the CDR3 is TGTGCCAGCAGCGTAGATCCTAGCGAGCAGTTCTTC.

This chain uses TRBV7-2 with TRBJ2-6; D gene ambiguous. There are 15 residues in the CDR3. Germline CDR1 and CDR2: SGHTA and FQGNSA. V was clipped by 2 bases and J by 0 bases, with 5 bases between them. The CDR3 reads CASSLYGSGANVLTF. The CDR3, as DNA: TGTGCCAGCAGCTTATACGGCTCTGGGGCCAACGTCCTGACTTTC.

The rearrangement joins TRBV28 to TRBJ2-5, with a weak D call TRBD1 (6 bases). Judging by the DNA end, TRBJ2-7 fits better; the J call may be wrong. Germline lookup yields CDR1 MDHEN and CDR2 SYDVKM. The CDR3 totals 12 residues. The CDR3 region has the DNA TGTGCCACCCAGGGGTGGGAACACGAGCAGTACTTC. It encodes CATQGWEHEQYF.

This rearrangement joins TRBV9 to TRBJ2-3, with 7 bases matching TRBD2. The germline gives CDR1 SGDLS, CDR2 YYNGEE. V lost 1 base and J lost 1; bases outside the gene matches: 3. The length of the CDR3 is 15 residues. The CDR3 sequence is CASSVRAGRTDTQYF. Written as DNA, the CDR3 is TGTGCCAGCAGCGTACGAGCGGGACGCACAGATACGCAGTATTTT.

V usage is TRBV15 and J usage is TRBJ1-2; the D is unclear. The CDR3 is 16 residues long. Germline loops: CDR1 LNHNV, CDR2 YYDKDF (reference sequence). Trimming removed 5 bases at V and 1 base at J, with 17 bases between. This CDR3 reads CATSSNPGQINYGYTF. The CDR3 nucleotides are TGTGCCACCAGCTCAAACCCTGGCCAGATTAACTATGGCTACACCTTC.

This clone has only one observation. The rearrangement uses TRBV7-3 and TRBJ2-5; possible D gene TRBD2, 6 bases. The closer fit of TRBJ2-7 to the DNA end suggests the J call may be wrong. From germline, CDR1 is SGHTA and CDR2 FQGTGA. There are 15 residues in the CDR3. The CDR3 nucleotides read TGTGCCAGCAGCTCCTCCGGGAGCTTATCCTACGAGCAGTACTTC. The encoded protein is CASSSSGSLSYEQYF.

The count of this clone is one. The genes are TRBV19 and TRBJ2-7; TRBD2 agrees at 7 bases. CDR3 length: 15 amino acids. The germline V gene encodes CDR1 LNHDA and CDR2 SQIVND (reference sequence). J was trimmed by 1 base and V by 4 bases; bases with no gene match: 7. This CDR3 reads CASSTRTGGSYEQYF. CDR3 bases: TGTGCCAGTAGTACTCGTACGGGGGGATCCTACGAGCAGTACTTC.

The rearrangement joins TRBV21-1 to TRBJ1-2; TRBD1 reflects the table's D call only, with no check against the DNA. TRBV21-1 is deemed a pseudogene. This CDR3 region has 13 residues. The chain's CDR3 is CATTLGRGYGYTF. The CDR3 nucleotides are TGTGCCACCACCCTGGGTAGGGGATATGGCTACACCTTC.

The chain employs TRBV10-2 and TRBJ2-3; D is ambiguous. The length of the CDR3 is 16 residues. The V gene's germline CDR1 is WSHSY and CDR2 SAAADI. V lost 0 bases, J lost 0 bases, and 10 bases lay in between. The CDR3 region is CASSESKSASTDTQYF. The CDR3 DNA follows: TGCGCCAGCAGTGAGTCGAAGAGTGCTAGCACAGATACGCAGTATTTT.

The chain is built from TRBV5-1 and TRBJ1-2; a weak D match, TRBD1 (6 bases). Trimming took off 3 bases at V and 6 bases at J, with 24 bases between the two ends. The CDR3 has 17 residues. Germline V gene sequence: CDR1 SGHRS, CDR2 YFSETQ. In DNA form, the CDR3 reads TGCGCCAGCAGCTCCCCACAGGGAACCTTACCTTTTGATGGCTACACCTTC. It is translated as CASSSPQGTLPFDGYTF.

This chain joins TRBV27 and TRBJ2-7; D gene ambiguous. This CDR3 is built from 14 residues. Trimming stripped 5 bases from V and 6 bases from J, with 17 bases between. Germline-derived CDR1 and CDR2 are MNHEY and SMNVEV (reference sequence). The CDR3 reads CASSSSGLQVEQYF. CDR3 nucleotides: TGTGCCAGCAGTAGTTCTGGGCTGCAGGTCGAGCAGTACTTC.

The V gene is TRBV15, the J gene TRBJ2-5, with a weak D call TRBD1 (6 bases). The V gene's germline CDR1 is LNHNV and CDR2 YYDKDF (reference sequence). The germline V and J ends were trimmed by 1 base and 2 bases, with 11 bases remaining between them. CDR3 length: 15 residues. The CDR3 is CATSRGTEAQETQYF. In DNA, the CDR3 is TGTGCCACCAGCAGAGGGACAGAAGCTCAAGAGACCCAGTACTTC.

In this sample, this clone turned up a few times. This chain uses TRBV29-1 with TRBJ2-1; 8 bases fit TRBD2. The CDR3 is 17 residues long. Per the germline V gene, CDR1 is SQVTM and CDR2 is ANQGSEA. With 0 bases clipped from V and 5 bases from J, the junction kept 12 bases outside the gene matches. The CDR3 region is CSVEDPSSGGTNNEQFF. DNA for the CDR3: TGCAGCGTTGAAGATCCCTCCTCGGGGGGGACTAACAATGAGCAGTTCTTC.

This clone appeared a few times. The V and J genes are TRBV5-1 and TRBJ2-7, with 13 bases aligning to TRBD2. Germline loops: CDR1 SGHRS, CDR2 YFSETQ. The junction had 3 bases not matched to a gene; V was cut back by 4 bases and J by 5 bases. This CDR3 is built from 14 residues. The CDR3 nucleotides are TGCGCCAGCAGCCCCGGACTAGCGGGAGACGAGCAGTACTTC. Amino acid sequence: CASSPGLAGDEQYF.

This clone was seen just once. The CDR3 DNA follows: TGTGCCAGCAGCTTAGGGGGACAGCCCTACGAGCAGTACTTC. Translation: CASSLGGQPYEQYF. The chain employs TRBV7-3 and TRBJ2-7; TRBD1 matches at 7 bases. J was trimmed by 2 bases and V by 2 bases; bases with no gene match: 3. The CDR3 is 14 residues long. Germline loops: CDR1 SGHTA, CDR2 FQGTGA.

The chain links TRBV7-2 to TRBJ1-5, with 7 positions matching TRBD1. The germline V gene has CDR1 SGHTA and CDR2 FQGNSA. This CDR3 comprises 14 residues. The J segment lost 4 bases and the V segment lost 7 bases, leaving 7 bases of the junction unmatched. The CDR3 region is CASTYGDRNQPQHF. CDR3 nucleotides: TGTGCCAGCACCTATGGGGACAGAAATCAGCCCCAGCATTTT.

Concerning this clone: The sample contains more than one DNA sequence encoding this CDR3. The V call is TRBV7-2, the J call TRBJ2-5, with D tentatively TRBD2 (5 bases). From germline, CDR1 is SGHTA and CDR2 FQGNSA. V was trimmed by 1 base and J by 4 bases, leaving 7 bases between them. The CDR3 length is 13 residues. The CDR3 reads CASSLVRGETQYF. The CDR3 coding sequence is TGTGCCAGCAGCTTAGTTCGGGGAGAGACCCAGTACTTC.

This sequence joins TRBV4-3 and TRBJ2-2; 13 bases match TRBD2. Germline lookup yields CDR1 LGHNA and CDR2 YSLEER. V lost 0 bases, J lost 7 bases, and 8 bases stayed unmatched. The CDR3 is made up of 18 amino acids. The CDR3 spells CASSQDQTSGGRGGELFF. CDR3 nucleotides: TGCGCCAGCAGCCAAGACCAGACTAGCGGGGGGCGGGGCGGGGAGCTGTTTTTT.